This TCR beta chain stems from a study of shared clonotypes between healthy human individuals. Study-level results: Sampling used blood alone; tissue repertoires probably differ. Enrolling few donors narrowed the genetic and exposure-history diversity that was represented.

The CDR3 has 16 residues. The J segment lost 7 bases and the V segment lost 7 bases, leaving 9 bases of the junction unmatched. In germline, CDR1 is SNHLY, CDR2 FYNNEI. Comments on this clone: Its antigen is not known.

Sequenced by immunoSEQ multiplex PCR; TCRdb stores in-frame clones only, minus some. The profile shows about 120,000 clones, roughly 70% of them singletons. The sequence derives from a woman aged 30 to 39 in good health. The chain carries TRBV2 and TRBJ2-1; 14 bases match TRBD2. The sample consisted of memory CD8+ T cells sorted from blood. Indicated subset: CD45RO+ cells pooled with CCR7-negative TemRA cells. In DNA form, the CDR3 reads TGTGCCAGCACCCTCGGGACTAGCGGGGGACTAAATGAGCAGTTCTTC. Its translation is CASTLGTSGGLNEQFF.